Below are 10 T cell receptor beta chains sequenced from a single sample in a study of siplizumab effects on memory and regulatory T cells. Assay used: immunoSEQ multiplex PCR; TCRdb lists only in-frame clones, some missing. The table shows approximately 100,000 clones, with 80% to 95% occurring only once. The source material was non-Treg CD4+ T cells sorted from blood. These receptors all come from a human donor in good health.

This rearrangement joins TRBV5-1 to TRBJ1-4; D unresolved. The V and J ends lost 4 bases and 0 bases respectively, with 10 bases between them. This CDR3 region has 15 residues. Germline values: CDR1 SGHRS, CDR2 YFSETQ. CDR3 DNA sequence: TGCGCCAGCAGCACCGACTCATCAACTAATGAAAAACTGTTTTTT. It specifies CASSTDSSTNEKLFF.

The V call is TRBV19, the J call TRBJ2-5; the match to TRBD2 covers 8 bases. Germline trimming cut 5 bases from V and 5 bases from J; bases unmatched to any gene: 16. CDR3 length: 17 amino acids. Germline V gene sequence: CDR1 LNHDA, CDR2 SQIVND (reference sequence). CDR3 region: CASSVQLAAGVRETQYF. DNA for the CDR3: TGTGCCAGTAGTGTCCAACTAGCGGCAGGGGTAAGGGAGACCCAGTACTTC. The entire variable domain, with the rest obtained from reference TRBV19 and TRBJ2-5, is as follows: DGGITQSPKYLFRKEGQNVTLSCEQNLNHDAMYWYRQDPGQGLRLIYYSQIVNDFQKGDIAEGYSVSREKKESFPLTVTSAQKNPTAFYLCASSVQLAAGVRETQYFGPGTRLLVL.

The chain uses TRBV7-3 and TRBJ2-7; 7 bases are shared with TRBD1. The CDR3 runs to 15 residues. Germline loops: CDR1 SGHTA, CDR2 FQGTGA. With 5 bases clipped from V and 5 bases from J, the junction kept 12 bases outside the gene matches. For the CDR3, the DNA is TGTGCCAGCAGCCCCCAGCTGACAGGGTTCAACGAGCAGTACTTC. Residues: CASSPQLTGFNEQYF. The whole variable domain, filled in from reference TRBV7-3 and TRBJ2-7, reads GAGVSQTPSNKVTEKGKYVELRCDPISGHTALYWYRQSLGQGPEFLIYFQGTGAADDSGLPNDRFFAVRPEGSVSTLKIQRTERGDSAVYLCASSPQLTGFNEQYFGPGTRLTVT.

V usage is TRBV7-9 and J usage is TRBJ2-4; the match to TRBD2 covers 13 bases. CDR1 and CDR2 from the germline V gene are SEHNR and FQNEAQ (reference sequence). CDR3 length: 18 amino acids. The ends lost 4 bases at V and 3 bases at J; junction bases unmatched: 9. The CDR3 bases are TGTGCCAGCAGCTACCGGACTAGCGGGAGTTTTGACAAAAACATTCAGTACTTC. Amino acids: CASSYRTSGSFDKNIQYF.

The gene calls are TRBV7-2 and TRBJ2-7; D not resolved. Deletions cut 2 bases from V and 5 bases from J, with 10 bases between. The CDR3 totals 13 residues. Germline loops: CDR1 SGHTA, CDR2 FQGNSA. The CDR3 nucleotides read TGTGCCAGCAGCTTATTGGGTTGGGACGAGCAGTACTTC. The encoded protein is CASSLLGWDEQYF.

The chain links TRBV30 to TRBJ2-1; D is possibly TRBD2 (7 bases). Trimming left V 3 bases short and J 4 bases short, with 19 bases between. The germline CDR1 and CDR2 sequences are GTSNPN and SVGIG (reference sequence). The CDR3 runs 16 residues. CDR3 coding DNA: TGTGCCTGGAGACCCTCGGGGGGCGGACCTTACAATGAGCAGTTCTTC. Translation: CAWRPSGGGPYNEQFF.

This rearrangement joins TRBV5-1 to TRBJ2-7; D gene unclear. This CDR3 contains 14 residues. Germline V gene sequence: CDR1 SGHRS, CDR2 YFSETQ. V dropped 1 base and J dropped 0 bases, with 8 bases sitting between them. CDR3 nucleotides: TGCGCCAGCAGCTTGAGGTTGAGCTCCTACGAGCAGTACTTC. Its translation: CASSLRLSSYEQYF.

The CDR3 nucleotides are TGTGCCAGCAGTACCACGAAAGATGGCAATCAGCCCCAGCATTTT. It specifies CASSTTKDGNQPQHF. The chain uses TRBV6-5 and TRBJ1-5; D is unresolved. The CDR3 has 15 amino acids. V shed 5 bases and J shed 2 bases, with 13 bases lying between them. Per the germline V gene, CDR1 is MNHEY and CDR2 is SVGAGI.

This clone was seen only a few times. In DNA form, the CDR3 reads TGCAGTGCTAGAAATGAAAAACTGTTTTTT. Its protein is CSARNEKLFF. The V call is TRBV20-1, the J call TRBJ1-4; D gene unclear. The CDR3 sequence is 10 residues long. Germline assignment: CDR1 DFQATT and CDR2 SNEGSKA (reference sequence). V was clipped by 2 bases and J by 5 bases, with 0 bases between them.

This chain uses TRBV18 with TRBJ2-2, with 7 bases lining up with TRBD2. The CDR3 loop spans 16 amino acids. V was clipped by 3 bases and J by 1 base; unmatched bases: 5. The germline V gene encodes CDR1 KGHSH and CDR2 LQKENI. The CDR3: CASSPLSSGNTGELFF. The CDR3 coding sequence is TGTGCCAGCTCACCTCTCTCTAGCGGGAACACCGGGGAGCTGTTTTTT.